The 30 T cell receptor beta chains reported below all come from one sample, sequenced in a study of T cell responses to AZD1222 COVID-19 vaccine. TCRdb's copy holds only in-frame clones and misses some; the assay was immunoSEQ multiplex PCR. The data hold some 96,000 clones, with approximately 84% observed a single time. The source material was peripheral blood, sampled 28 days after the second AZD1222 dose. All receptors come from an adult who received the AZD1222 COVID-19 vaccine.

CDR3 loop: CASSLVGVDTQYF. The CDR3 DNA follows: TGTGCCAGCAGCTTAGTGGGTGTGGATACGCAGTATTTT. The rearrangement links TRBV7-3 to TRBJ2-3; D is unresolved. Trimming shortened V by 2 bases and J by 6 bases, and 9 bases separated the two germline ends. This CDR3 contains 13 residues. Germline loops: CDR1 SGHTA, CDR2 FQGTGA.

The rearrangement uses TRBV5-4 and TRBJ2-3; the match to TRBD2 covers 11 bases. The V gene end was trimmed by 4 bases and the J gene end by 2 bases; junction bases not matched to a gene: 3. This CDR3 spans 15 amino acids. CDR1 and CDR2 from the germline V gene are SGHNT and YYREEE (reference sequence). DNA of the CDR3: TGTGCCAGCAGCGGGACTAGCGGACACACAGATACGCAGTATTTT. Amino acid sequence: CASSGTSGHTDTQYF.

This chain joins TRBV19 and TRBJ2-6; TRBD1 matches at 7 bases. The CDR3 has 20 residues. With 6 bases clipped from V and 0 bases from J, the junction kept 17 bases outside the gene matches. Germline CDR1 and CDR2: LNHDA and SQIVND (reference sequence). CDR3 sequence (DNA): TGTGCCAGTAGCTCACATCGGATAGGGGGCCTCGACTCTGGGGCCAACGTCCTGACTTTC. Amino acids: CASSSHRIGGLDSGANVLTF.

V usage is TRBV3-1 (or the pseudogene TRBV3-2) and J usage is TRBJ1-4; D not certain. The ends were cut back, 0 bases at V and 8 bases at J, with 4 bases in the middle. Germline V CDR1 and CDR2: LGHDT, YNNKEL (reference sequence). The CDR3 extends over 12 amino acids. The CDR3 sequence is CASSQDGEKLFF. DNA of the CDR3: TGTGCCAGCAGCCAAGATGGCGAAAAACTGTTTTTT.

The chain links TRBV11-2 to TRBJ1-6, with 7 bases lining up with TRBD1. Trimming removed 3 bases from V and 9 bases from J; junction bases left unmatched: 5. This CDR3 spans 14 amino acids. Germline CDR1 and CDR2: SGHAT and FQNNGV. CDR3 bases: TGTGCCAGCAGCTTCAACAGGGGTGGTTCACCCCTCCACTTT. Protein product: CASSFNRGGSPLHF. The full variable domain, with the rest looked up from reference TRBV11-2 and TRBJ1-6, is EAGVAQSPRYKIIEKRQSVAFWCNPISGHATLYWYQQILGQGPKLLIQFQNNGVVDDSQLPKDRFSAERLKGVDSTLKIQPAKLEDSAVYLCASSFNRGGSPLHFGNGTRLTVT.

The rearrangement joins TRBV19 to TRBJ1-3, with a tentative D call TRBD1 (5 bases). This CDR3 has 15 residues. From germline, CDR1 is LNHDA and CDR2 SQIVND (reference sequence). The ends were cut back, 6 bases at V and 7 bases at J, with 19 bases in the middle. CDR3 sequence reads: CASRDGARSVNTIYF. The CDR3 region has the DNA TGTGCCAGTAGGGATGGGGCCCGAAGTGTTAACACCATATATTTT.

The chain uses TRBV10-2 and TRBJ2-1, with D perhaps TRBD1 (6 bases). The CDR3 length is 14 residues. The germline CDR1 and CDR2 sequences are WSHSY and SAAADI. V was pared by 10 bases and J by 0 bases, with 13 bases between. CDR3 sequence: CATGQRFSYNEQFF. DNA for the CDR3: TGCGCCACCGGACAGAGGTTCTCCTACAATGAGCAGTTCTTC.

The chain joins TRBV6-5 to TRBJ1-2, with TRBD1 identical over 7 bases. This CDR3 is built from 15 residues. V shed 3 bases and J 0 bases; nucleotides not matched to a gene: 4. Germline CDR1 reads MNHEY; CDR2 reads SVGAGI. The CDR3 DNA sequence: TGTGCCAGCAGTTATATCGACAGGGCTAACTATGGCTACACCTTC. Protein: CASSYIDRANYGYTF.

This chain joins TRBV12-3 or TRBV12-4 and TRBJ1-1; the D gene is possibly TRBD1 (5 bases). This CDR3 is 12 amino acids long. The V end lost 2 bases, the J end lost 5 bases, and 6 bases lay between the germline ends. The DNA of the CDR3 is TGTGCCAGCAGTTTACGGGGGACTGAAGCTTTCTTT. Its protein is CASSLRGTEAFF.

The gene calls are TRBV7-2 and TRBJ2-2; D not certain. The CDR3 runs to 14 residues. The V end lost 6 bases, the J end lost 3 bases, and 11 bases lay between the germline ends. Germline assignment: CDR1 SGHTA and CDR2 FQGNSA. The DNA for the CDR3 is TGTGCCAGCAGTCGTGACTGGGACACCGGGGAGCTGTTTTTT. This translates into CASSRDWDTGELFF.

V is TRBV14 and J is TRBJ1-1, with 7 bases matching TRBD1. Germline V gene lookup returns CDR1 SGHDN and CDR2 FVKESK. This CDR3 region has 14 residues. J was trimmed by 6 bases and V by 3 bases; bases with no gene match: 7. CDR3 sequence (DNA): TGTGCCAGCAGCCACACAGGGGAATGGGCTGAAGCTTTCTTT. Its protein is CASSHTGEWAEAFF.

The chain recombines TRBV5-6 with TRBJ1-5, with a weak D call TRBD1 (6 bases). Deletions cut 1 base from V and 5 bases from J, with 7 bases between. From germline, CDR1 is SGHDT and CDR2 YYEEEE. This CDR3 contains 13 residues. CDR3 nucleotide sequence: TGTGCCAGCAGCTTGACAGGGCATCAGCCCCAGCATTTT. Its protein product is CASSLTGHQPQHF.

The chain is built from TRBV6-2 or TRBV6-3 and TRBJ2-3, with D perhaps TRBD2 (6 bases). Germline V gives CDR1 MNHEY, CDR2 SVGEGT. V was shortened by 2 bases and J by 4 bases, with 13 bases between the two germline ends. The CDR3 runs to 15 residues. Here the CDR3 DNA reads TGTGCCAGCAGTTACGATAGCGGAAACCCAGATACGCAGTATTTT. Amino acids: CASSYDSGNPDTQYF.

CDR3 loop: CASSPEQGEWQPQHF. CDR3 sequence (DNA): TGTGCCAGCTCACCTGAACAGGGGGAATGGCAGCCCCAGCATTTT. The rearrangement joins TRBV18 to TRBJ1-5; 8 nucleotides align to TRBD1. Germline trimming cut 3 bases from V and 7 bases from J; bases unmatched to any gene: 8. The CDR3 extends over 15 amino acids. CDR1 and CDR2 (germline): KGHSH, LQKENI.

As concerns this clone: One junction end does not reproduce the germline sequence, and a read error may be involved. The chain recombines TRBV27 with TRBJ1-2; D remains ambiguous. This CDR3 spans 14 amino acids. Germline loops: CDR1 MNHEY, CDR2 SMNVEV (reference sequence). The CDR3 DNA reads TGTGCCAGCAGTTTGTATCCTACTAACTATCGCTACACCTTC. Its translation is CASSLYPTNYRYTF.

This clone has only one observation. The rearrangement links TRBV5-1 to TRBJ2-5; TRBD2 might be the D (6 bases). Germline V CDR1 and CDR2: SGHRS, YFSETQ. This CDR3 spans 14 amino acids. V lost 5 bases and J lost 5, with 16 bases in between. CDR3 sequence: CASRRAAGLETQYF. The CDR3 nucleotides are TGCGCCAGCAGACGGGCGGCGGGACTTGAGACCCAGTACTTC.

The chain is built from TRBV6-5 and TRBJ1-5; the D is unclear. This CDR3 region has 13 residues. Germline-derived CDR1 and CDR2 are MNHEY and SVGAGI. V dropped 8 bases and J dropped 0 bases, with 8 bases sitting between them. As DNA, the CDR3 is TGTGCCAGCGCGGACCTTAGCAATCAGCCCCAGCATTTT. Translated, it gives CASADLSNQPQHF.

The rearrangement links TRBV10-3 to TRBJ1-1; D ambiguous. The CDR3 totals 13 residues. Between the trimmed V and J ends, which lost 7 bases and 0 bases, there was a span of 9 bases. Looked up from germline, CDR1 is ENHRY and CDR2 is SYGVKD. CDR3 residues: CAIMGGMNTEAFF. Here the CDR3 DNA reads TGTGCCATCATGGGCGGTATGAACACTGAAGCTTTCTTT.

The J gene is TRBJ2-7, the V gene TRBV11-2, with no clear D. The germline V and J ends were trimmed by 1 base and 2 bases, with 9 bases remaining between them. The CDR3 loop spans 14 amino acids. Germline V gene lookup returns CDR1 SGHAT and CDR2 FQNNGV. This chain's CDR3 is CASSLGYSTYEQYF. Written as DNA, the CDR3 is TGTGCCAGCAGCTTAGGATATTCCACCTACGAGCAGTACTTC.

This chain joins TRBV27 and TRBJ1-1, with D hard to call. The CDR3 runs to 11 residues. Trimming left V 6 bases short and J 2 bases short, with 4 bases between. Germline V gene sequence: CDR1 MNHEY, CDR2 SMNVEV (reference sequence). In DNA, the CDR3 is TGTGCCAGCAGGACCAACACTGAAGCTTTCTTT. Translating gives CASRTNTEAFF.

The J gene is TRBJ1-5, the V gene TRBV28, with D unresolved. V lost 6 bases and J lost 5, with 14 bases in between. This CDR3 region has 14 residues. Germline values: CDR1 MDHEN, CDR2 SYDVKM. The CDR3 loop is CASRLSRVDQPQHF. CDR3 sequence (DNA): TGTGCCAGCAGATTGTCCCGGGTCGATCAGCCCCAGCATTTT.

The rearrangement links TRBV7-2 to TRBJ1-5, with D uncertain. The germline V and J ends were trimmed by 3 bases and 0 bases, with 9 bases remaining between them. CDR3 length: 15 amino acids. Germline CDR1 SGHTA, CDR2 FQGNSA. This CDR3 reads CASSLSGSSNQPQHF. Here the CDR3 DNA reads TGTGCCAGCAGCTTGTCCGGGTCTAGCAATCAGCCCCAGCATTTT.

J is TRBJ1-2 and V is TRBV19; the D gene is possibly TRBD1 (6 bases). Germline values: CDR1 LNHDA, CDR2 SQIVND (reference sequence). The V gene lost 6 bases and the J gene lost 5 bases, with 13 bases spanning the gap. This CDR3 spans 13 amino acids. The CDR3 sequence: CASSRTVTYGYTF. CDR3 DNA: TGTGCCAGTAGCCGGACAGTAACGTATGGCTACACCTTC.

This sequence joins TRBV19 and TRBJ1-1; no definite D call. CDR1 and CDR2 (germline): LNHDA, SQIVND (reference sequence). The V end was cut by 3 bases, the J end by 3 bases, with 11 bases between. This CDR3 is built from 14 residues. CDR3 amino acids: CASSMLTGDTEAFF. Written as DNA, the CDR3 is TGTGCCAGTAGTATGTTAACGGGTGACACTGAAGCTTTCTTT.

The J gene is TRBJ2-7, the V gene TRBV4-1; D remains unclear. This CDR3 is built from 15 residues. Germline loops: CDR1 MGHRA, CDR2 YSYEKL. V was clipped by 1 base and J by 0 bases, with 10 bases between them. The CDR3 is CASSQGVSPSYEQYF. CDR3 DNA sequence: TGCGCCAGCAGCCAAGGGGTCAGCCCCTCCTACGAGCAGTACTTC.

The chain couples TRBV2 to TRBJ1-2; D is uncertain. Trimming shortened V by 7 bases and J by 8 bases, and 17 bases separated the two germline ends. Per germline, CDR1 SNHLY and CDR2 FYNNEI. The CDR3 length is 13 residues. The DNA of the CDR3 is TGTGCCAGCAACGAAGGGCCCGGAGGGGGCTACACCTTC. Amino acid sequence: CASNEGPGGGYTF.

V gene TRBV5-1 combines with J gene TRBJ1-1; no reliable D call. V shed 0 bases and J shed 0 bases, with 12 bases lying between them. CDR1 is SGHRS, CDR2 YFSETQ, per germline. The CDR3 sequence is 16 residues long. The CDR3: CASSLGDQIMNTEAFF. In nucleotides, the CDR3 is TGCGCCAGCAGCTTGGGAGACCAGATCATGAACACTGAAGCTTTCTTT.

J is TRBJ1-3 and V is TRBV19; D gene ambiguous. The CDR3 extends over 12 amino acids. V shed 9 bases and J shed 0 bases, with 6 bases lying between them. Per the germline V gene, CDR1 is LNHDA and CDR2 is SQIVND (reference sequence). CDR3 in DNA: TGTGCCAGCCAGGACTCTGGAAACACCATATATTTT. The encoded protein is CASQDSGNTIYF. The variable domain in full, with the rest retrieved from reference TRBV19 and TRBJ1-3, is DGGITQSPKYLFRKEGQNVTLSCEQNLNHDAMYWYRQDPGQGLRLIYYSQIVNDFQKGDIAEGYSVSREKKESFPLTVTSAQKNPTAFYLCASQDSGNTIYFGEGSWLTVV.

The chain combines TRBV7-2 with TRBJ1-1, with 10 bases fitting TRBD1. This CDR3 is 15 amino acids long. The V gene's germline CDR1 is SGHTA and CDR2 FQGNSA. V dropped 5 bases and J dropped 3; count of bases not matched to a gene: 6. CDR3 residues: CASSRSGQGYTEAFF. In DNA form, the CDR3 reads TGTGCCAGCAGCCGTTCGGGACAGGGGTACACTGAAGCTTTCTTT. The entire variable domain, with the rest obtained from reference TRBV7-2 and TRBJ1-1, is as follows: GAGVSQSPSNKVTEKGKDVELRCDPISGHTALYWYRQSLGQGLEFLIYFQGNSAPDKSGLPSDRFSAERTGGSVSTLTIQRTQQEDSAVYLCASSRSGQGYTEAFFGQGTRLTVV.

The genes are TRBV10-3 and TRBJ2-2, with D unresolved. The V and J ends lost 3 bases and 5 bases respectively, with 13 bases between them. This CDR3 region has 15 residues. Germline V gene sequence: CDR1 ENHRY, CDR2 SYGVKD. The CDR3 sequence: CAISDRPGRTGELFF. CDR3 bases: TGTGCCATCAGTGACCGACCTGGCAGGACCGGGGAGCTGTTTTTT.